Listed here are 28 T cell receptor beta chains from one sample, sequenced in a study of breast tumors, draining lymph nodes, adjacent tissues. One entry per CDR3 protein results from TCRdb running MiXCR on the multiplex PCR reads. The sample lists more than 85,000 distinct CDR3 sequences; 21% were seen once. The lymph nodes were axillary draining lymph nodes from breast cancer patients. The sequenced sample was axillary lymph node tissue. These receptors were taken from a female donor with breast cancer. Some clones in this sample may be carry-over from other donors' samples.

This clonotype was seen just once. V is TRBV7-9 and J is TRBJ1-1; TRBD1 agrees at 7 bases. CDR1 SEHNR and CDR2 FQNEAQ come from the germline V gene (reference sequence). This CDR3 spans 14 amino acids. The J segment lost 4 bases and the V segment lost 7 bases, leaving 9 bases of the junction unmatched. CDR3 DNA: TGTGCCAGCAACTTCGACAGGGAGATCACTGAAGCTTTCTTT. It translates to CASNFDREITEAFF.

The sample holds one count of this clonotype. Mismatch with germline at one junction end may stem from a read error. The CDR3 is CATRGATNEKPFF. The CDR3, as DNA: TGTGCCACCCGGGGAGCAACTAATGAGAAACCGTTTTTT. The chain carries TRBV10-3 and TRBJ1-4; no reliable D call. The CDR3 length is 13 residues. Germline-derived CDR1 and CDR2 are ENHRY and SYGVKD.

Ten or more counts support this clonotype. The rearrangement joins TRBV4-2 to TRBJ2-1; D not resolved. Germline CDR1 and CDR2: LGHNA and YNFKEQ. Trimming shortened V by 0 bases and J by 6 bases, and 12 bases separated the two germline ends. CDR3 size: 15 residues. In DNA form, the CDR3 reads TGTGCCAGCAGCCAAGAAGTCTTGGGTCCCAATGAGCAGTTCTTC. Translating gives CASSQEVLGPNEQFF.

There are many counts of this clonotype. This chain joins TRBV6-1 and TRBJ1-2; the D is unclear. CDR3 length equals 13 residues. The germline V and J ends were trimmed by 11 bases and 0 bases, with 13 bases remaining between them. Germline V gene lookup returns CDR1 MNHNS and CDR2 SASEGT. CDR3 sequence (DNA): TGTGCCGTAGCTGAACAGACTAACTATGGCTACACCTTC. Amino acid sequence: CAVAEQTNYGYTF.

This clonotype was recorded at least ten times. This chain joins TRBV7-2 and TRBJ2-7; 7 positions match TRBD1. In germline, CDR1 is SGHTA, CDR2 FQGNSA. The CDR3 spans 15 residues. The junction had 5 bases not matched to a gene; V was cut back by 3 bases and J by 0 bases. CDR3 nucleotide sequence: TGTGCCAGCAGCTTTGGATCAGGGGGCTCCTACGAGCAGTACTTC. This codes for CASSFGSGGSYEQYF. Drawing the rest from reference TRBV7-2 and TRBJ2-7, the complete variable domain is GAGVSQSPSNKVTEKGKDVELRCDPISGHTALYWYRQSLGQGLEFLIYFQGNSAPDKSGLPSDRFSAERTGGSVSTLTIQRTQQEDSAVYLCASSFGSGGSYEQYFGPGTRLTVT.

This clonotype was found many times. The J gene is TRBJ2-1, the V gene TRBV19; 11 bases agree with TRBD2. With 8 bases clipped from V and 7 bases from J, the junction kept 7 bases outside the gene matches. The CDR3 spans 14 residues. Germline CDR1 and CDR2: LNHDA and SQIVND (reference sequence). In nucleotides, the CDR3 is TGTGCCAGTGCGGGGACTAGCGGTCGGAATGAGCAGTTCTTC. Protein sequence: CASAGTSGRNEQFF.

The chain employs TRBV7-2 and TRBJ2-1; 12 nucleotides match TRBD2. Germline V gives CDR1 SGHTA, CDR2 FQGNSA. V shed 5 bases, J shed 7 bases, and the junction held 6 bases outside the gene matches. The CDR3 sequence is 15 residues long. In DNA, the CDR3 is TGTGCCAGCAGCCCCTCTAGCGGGGGGGGGAATGAGCAGTTCTTC. Translated, it gives CASSPSSGGGNEQFF.

This chain uses TRBV12-3 or TRBV12-4 with TRBJ2-6; TRBD1 aligns across 11 bases. The CDR3 length is 17 residues. The junction had 5 bases not matched to a gene; V was cut back by 5 bases and J by 2 bases. Here the CDR3 reads CASSRDRGEPGANVLTF. CDR3 bases: TGTGCCAGCAGTCGGGACAGGGGGGAACCTGGGGCCAACGTCCTGACTTTC.

Notes on this clonotype: A much larger clone lies one base from this, so it may be a read error. The chain combines TRBV25-1 with TRBJ2-1; 9 nucleotides line up with TRBD1. Germline V gene sequence: CDR1 MGHDK, CDR2 SYGVNS. CDR3 size: 15 residues. The V segment lost 3 bases and the J segment 12 bases; nucleotides outside the gene matches: 12. The CDR3 spells CASSDWDREGYGQFF. The CDR3 DNA reads TGTGCCAGCAGTGATTGGGACAGGGAAGGGTACGGGCAGTTCTTC.

The gene calls are TRBV20-1 and TRBJ2-7; possible D gene TRBD2, 6 bases. The germline gives CDR1 DFQATT, CDR2 SNEGSKA (reference sequence). V was pared by 1 base and J by 2 bases, with 9 bases between. This CDR3 comprises 13 residues. CDR3 DNA: TGCAGTGCTAGAGGACTAGTCACCTACGAGCAGTACTTC. Its protein product is CSARGLVTYEQYF.

This clonotype was detected ten times or more. J is TRBJ2-7 and V is TRBV28, with 8 nucleotides matching TRBD1. V lost 6 bases, J lost 4 bases, and 11 bases stayed unmatched. CDR1 and CDR2 from the germline V gene are MDHEN and SYDVKM. The CDR3 consists of 15 residues. The CDR3 DNA follows: TGTGCCAGCAGCCGACCGACAGGGGTGAGGTACGAGCAGTACTTC. Protein sequence: CASSRPTGVRYEQYF.

The V call is TRBV5-4, the J call TRBJ1-1, with D unclear. V lost 0 bases, J lost 1 base, and 13 bases lay in between. The CDR3 contains 16 residues. Germline V lookup: CDR1 SGHNT, CDR2 YYREEE (reference sequence). In DNA, the CDR3 is TGTGCCAGCAGCTTGGCCGTAACAGCTACGAACACTGAAGCTTTCTTT. As protein: CASSLAVTATNTEAFF.

At least ten counts were recorded for this clonotype. The rearrangement links TRBV5-1 to TRBJ1-2, with 8 bases identical to TRBD1. V lost 0 bases, J lost 6 bases, and 7 bases stayed unmatched. Germline loops: CDR1 SGHRS, CDR2 YFSETQ. There are 15 residues in the CDR3. The chain's CDR3 is CASSLGGQGIHGYTF. The DNA for the CDR3 is TGCGCCAGCAGCTTGGGAGGACAGGGAATTCATGGCTACACCTTC.

This clonotype was counted at least ten times. The V call is TRBV13, the J call TRBJ2-3; 11 nucleotides match TRBD2. The CDR3 totals 15 residues. Germline lookup yields CDR1 PRHDT and CDR2 FYEKMQ (reference sequence). V was clipped by 3 bases and J by 4 bases; unmatched bases: 3. CDR3 amino acids: CASSFLAGGPDTQYF. The CDR3 DNA sequence: TGTGCCAGCAGCTTTTTAGCGGGAGGGCCAGATACGCAGTATTTT.

This clonotype was observed at least ten times. V and J are TRBV7-7 and TRBJ2-3, with D unclear. V lost 5 bases and J lost 10, with 13 bases in between. Germline V gene lookup returns CDR1 SSHAT and CDR2 FNYEAQ (reference sequence). The CDR3 runs 12 residues. The CDR3 loop reads CASSTSGGAQYF. The CDR3 DNA follows: TGTGCCAGCAGCACCTCGGGTGGGGCGCAGTATTTT.

In this sample, this clonotype turned up many times. The chain joins TRBV11-2 to TRBJ2-1; TRBD2 aligns across 7 bases. This CDR3 has 18 amino acids. V shed 5 bases and J 1 base; nucleotides not matched to a gene: 14. The germline gives CDR1 SGHAT, CDR2 FQNNGV. CDR3 DNA sequence: TGTGCCAGCAGCCCAACGGTGAGGGAGGGTGCTTCCTACAATGAGCAGTTCTTC. This translates into CASSPTVREGASYNEQFF.

This clonotype was seen repeatedly, ten times or more. V is TRBV20-1 and J is TRBJ2-1; 9 positions agree with TRBD2. CDR3 length equals 14 residues. The J segment lost 7 bases and the V segment lost 5 bases, leaving 9 bases of the junction unmatched. Germline lookup yields CDR1 DFQATT and CDR2 SNEGSKA (reference sequence). DNA of the CDR3: TGCAGTGCTGGGGTTAGCGGGAGTATGAATGAGCAGTTCTTC. It encodes CSAGVSGSMNEQFF.

This clonotype was found a few times. The V call is TRBV9, the J call TRBJ2-2, with 8 bases aligning to TRBD1. The CDR3 is 16 amino acids. Germline loops: CDR1 SGDLS, CDR2 YYNGEE. The V segment lost 0 bases and the J segment 1 base; nucleotides outside the gene matches: 2. CDR3 nucleotides: TGTGCCAGCAGCGTAGGGGACAGGATGAACACCGGGGAGCTGTTTTTT. Amino acids: CASSVGDRMNTGELFF.

This clonotype was counted ten times or more. The chain joins TRBV6-5 to TRBJ1-2, with D unclear. Trimming removed 6 bases from V and 5 bases from J, with 19 bases in between. This CDR3 spans 15 amino acids. The germline CDR1 and CDR2 sequences are MNHEY and SVGAGI. CDR3 nucleotides: TGTGCCAGCAGAAACGGAGGGCCCAAACTATATGGCTACACCTTC. Protein sequence: CASRNGGPKLYGYTF.

J is TRBJ1-1 and V is TRBV11-1; the D gene is possibly TRBD1 (5 bases). V shed 3 bases and J shed 4 bases, with 15 bases lying between them. The length of the CDR3 is 15 residues. Germline-derived CDR1 and CDR2 are SGHAT and FQDESV (reference sequence). CDR3 in amino acids: CASSLEGMVGTEAFF. In nucleotides, the CDR3 is TGTGCCAGCAGCTTGGAGGGGATGGTGGGCACTGAAGCTTTCTTT.

On this clonotype: This sequence may be a read error, since a much larger clone differs from it by one base. The chain combines TRBV7-3 with TRBJ2-3; D is unresolved. The V end was cut by 6 bases, the J end by 0 bases, with 13 bases between. Germline V gives CDR1 SGHTA, CDR2 FQGTGA. CDR3 length equals 15 residues. The CDR3: CASSETGPSTDTQYF. DNA for the CDR3: TGTGCCAGCAGTGAGACTGGACCTAGCACAGATACGCAGTATTTT. Together with reference TRBV7-3 and TRBJ2-3, the CDR3 gives the full variable domain: GAGVSQTPSNKVTEKGKYVELRCDPISGHTALYWYRQSLGQGPEFLIYFQGTGAADDSGLPNDRFFAVRPEGSVSTLKIQRTERGDSAVYLCASSETGPSTDTQYFGPGTRLTVL.

This clonotype was seen repeatedly, ten times or more. V gene TRBV6-5 combines with J gene TRBJ2-2, with 8 bases aligning to TRBD1. J gave up 5 bases and V 2 bases, and 10 bases lay outside the gene matches. CDR3 length: 17 residues. Germline V gives CDR1 MNHEY, CDR2 SVGAGI. The CDR3 reads CASSYAGTGAFTGELFF. CDR3 sequence (DNA): TGTGCCAGCAGTTACGCGGGGACAGGAGCTTTTACCGGGGAGCTGTTTTTT.

At least ten counts were recorded for this clonotype. V usage is TRBV9 and J usage is TRBJ2-3, with D possibly TRBD1 on 5 matching bases. Germline CDR1 SGDLS, CDR2 YYNGEE. Trimming took off 4 bases at V and 3 bases at J, with 9 bases between the two ends. The CDR3 consists of 13 residues. DNA for the CDR3: TGTGCCAGCAGCACCCCAGGGACAGATACGCAGTATTTT. Its translation is CASSTPGTDTQYF. Drawing the rest from reference TRBV9 and TRBJ2-3, the complete variable domain is DSGVTQTPKHLITATGQRVTLRCSPRSGDLSVYWYQQSLDQGLQFLIQYYNGEERAKGNILERFSAQQFPDLHSELNLSSLELGDSALYFCASSTPGTDTQYFGPGTRLTVL.

This chain joins TRBV19 and TRBJ1-1; no definite D call. The CDR3 extends over 14 amino acids. Germline loops: CDR1 LNHDA, CDR2 SQIVND (reference sequence). Trimming cost V 5 bases and J 5 bases, with 15 bases left between them. Here the CDR3 reads CASSPPGGTTEAFF. Written as DNA, the CDR3 is TGTGCCAGTAGTCCCCCCGGTGGAACAACTGAAGCTTTCTTT.

V and J are TRBV12-3 or TRBV12-4 and TRBJ2-7; no firm D call. V was clipped by 4 bases and J by 3 bases, with 7 bases between them. This CDR3 has 12 residues. The chain's CDR3 is CASSYGSYEQYF. The CDR3 DNA sequence: TGTGCCAGCAGTTACGGTAGCTACGAGCAGTACTTC.

This clonotype was counted at least ten times. V gene TRBV24-1 combines with J gene TRBJ2-3; D is unresolved. CDR1 is KGHDR and CDR2 is SFDVKD in the germline V gene. V lost 5 bases and J 5 bases, leaving 4 bases between the germline ends. The CDR3 is 11 amino acids. For the CDR3, the DNA is TGTGCCACCAGTGTCGGAGATACGCAGTATTTT. It codes for CATSVGDTQYF.

On this clonotype itself: A much larger clone lies a single base off, so this may be a read error. The CDR3 sequence: CASSQNPGLAGNAGELFF. The CDR3 DNA sequence: TGTGCCAGCAGCCAGAATCCGGGACTAGCGGGGAACGCCGGGGAGCTGTTTTTT. The rearrangement uses TRBV4-2 and TRBJ2-2; 13 nucleotides agree with TRBD2. Per germline, CDR1 LGHNA and CDR2 YNFKEQ. This CDR3 has 18 amino acids.

This clonotype was detected a few times. This chain links TRBV27 with TRBJ1-4, with D uncertain. The V and J ends lost 3 bases and 3 bases respectively, with 8 bases between them. Germline values: CDR1 MNHEY, CDR2 SMNVEV (reference sequence). The CDR3 sequence is 14 residues long. CDR3 nucleotides: TGTGCCAGCAGTTTCCCGGGTCCTAATGAAAAACTGTTTTTT. This gives the protein CASSFPGPNEKLFF.